This T cell receptor beta chain was sequenced for a study of blood T cell repertoires in COVID-19. Repertoires were generated with immunoSEQ multiplex PCR, while TCRdb's copy carries only in-frame clones and drops some. The sample has about 23,000 clones, 86% seen once. The sequence was collected from a woman older than 75 with acute or convalescent COVID-19. Material for sequencing was peripheral blood.

The CDR3, as DNA: TGTGCCAGCTCACCACGAGACACCGTAGAGCAGTACTTC. Encoded protein: CASSPRDTVEQYF. This chain connects TRBV18 to TRBJ2-7; D gene uncertain. From germline, CDR1 is KGHSH and CDR2 LQKENI. The ends were cut back, 1 base at V and 7 bases at J, with 11 bases in the middle. There are 13 residues in the CDR3. The complete variable domain, with remaining parts taken from reference TRBV18 and TRBJ2-7, reads NAGVMQNPRHLVRRRGQEARLRCSPMKGHSHVYWYRQLPEEGLKFMVYLQKENIIDESGMPKERFSAEFPKEGPSILRIQQVVRGDSAAYFCASSPRDTVEQYFGPGTRLTVT.